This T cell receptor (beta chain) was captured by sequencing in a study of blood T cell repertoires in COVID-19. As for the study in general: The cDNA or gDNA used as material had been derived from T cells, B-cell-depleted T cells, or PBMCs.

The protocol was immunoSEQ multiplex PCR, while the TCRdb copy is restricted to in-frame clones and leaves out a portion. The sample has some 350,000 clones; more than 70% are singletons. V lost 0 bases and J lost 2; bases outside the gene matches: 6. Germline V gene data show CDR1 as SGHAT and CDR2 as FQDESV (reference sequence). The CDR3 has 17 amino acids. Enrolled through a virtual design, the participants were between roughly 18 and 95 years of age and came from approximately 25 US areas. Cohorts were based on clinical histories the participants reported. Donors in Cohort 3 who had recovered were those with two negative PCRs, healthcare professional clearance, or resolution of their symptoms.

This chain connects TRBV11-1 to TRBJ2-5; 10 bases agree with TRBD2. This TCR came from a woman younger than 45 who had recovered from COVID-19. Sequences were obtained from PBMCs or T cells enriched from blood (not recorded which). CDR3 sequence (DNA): TGTGCCAGCAGCTTAGCGGCGGTAGCGGGGGGACAAGAGACCCAGTACTTC. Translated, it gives CASSLAAVAGGQETQYF.